This T cell receptor beta chain is from a study of cytomegalovirus exposure and HLA in healthy donors. The assay was immunoSEQ multiplex PCR, and TCRdb's table has in-frame clones only and misses some. Among some 200,000 clones listed, 65% to 90% were seen once. A word on this clone: The antigen is not known. Other DNA sequences in this sample translate to the same CDR3.

CDR3 length equals 12 residues. Germline V gives CDR1 SQVTM, CDR2 ANQGSEA. Trimming removed 7 bases from V and 1 base from J; junction bases left unmatched: 2. An approximately 120-subject validation cohort, separate from the approximately 670-subject first cohort, supplied the donors. Overall study findings and caveats: Under in vitro conditions, a few CMV-associated chains were confirmed as specific for CMV antigens. Listed as cytomegalovirus-associated were over 150 TCR beta chains. Reported performance of the classifier showed diagnosis of cytomegalovirus status with high specificity and sensitivity.

The TCR was taken from a woman aged 30 to 39 in good health and CMV-seropositive. Sequenced sample: PBMCs. The chain recombines TRBV29-1 with TRBJ1-1, with TRBD1 matching 8 bases. CDR3 in DNA: TGCAGCGCAGACAGGGGGAACACTGAAGCTTTCTTT. Amino acids: CSADRGNTEAFF.